This entry is about one TCR beta chain. This sample stems from a study of shared clonotypes between healthy human individuals. Germline V gene sequence: CDR1 GTSNPN, CDR2 SVGIG (reference sequence). CDR3 size: 13 residues. The junction had 4 bases not matched to a gene; V was cut back by 5 bases and J by 2 bases. The table came from immunoSEQ multiplex PCR; TCRdb's copy has only in-frame clones and leaves some out. Of roughly 2.6 million clones detected, 85% to 95% appear once; the ten largest clones hold around 0.14%. The rearrangement joins TRBV30 to TRBJ2-7, with 9 nucleotides matching TRBD1. The clonotype comes from a man younger than 35 in good health. Specimen: naive CD4+ T cells sorted from blood. Subset given: CD45RA+ positively selected. The CDR3 sequence: CAWVGQGTYEQYF. DNA for the CDR3: TGTGCCTGGGTGGGACAGGGAACCTACGAGCAGTACTTC.